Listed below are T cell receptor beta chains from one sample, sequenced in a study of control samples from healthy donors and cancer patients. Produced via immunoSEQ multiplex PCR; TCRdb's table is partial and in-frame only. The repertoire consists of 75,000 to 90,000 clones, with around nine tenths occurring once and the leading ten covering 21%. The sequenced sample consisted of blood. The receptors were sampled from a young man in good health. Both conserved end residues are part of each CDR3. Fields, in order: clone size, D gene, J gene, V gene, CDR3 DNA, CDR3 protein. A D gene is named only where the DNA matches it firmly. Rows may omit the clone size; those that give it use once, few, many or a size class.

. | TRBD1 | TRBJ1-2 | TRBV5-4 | TGTGCCAGCAGCTCTAGGACAGGGACCCTTGGTGCCTATGGCTACACCTTC | CASSSRTGTLGAYGYTF
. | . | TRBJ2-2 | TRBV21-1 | TGTGCCAGCAGCAAAGCGCCGGGGGCGGGCGGGGAGCTGTTTTTT | CASSKAPGAGGELFF
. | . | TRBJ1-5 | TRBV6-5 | TGTGCCAGCAGTTACTCGGGGAGTCAGCCCCAGCATTTT | CASSYSGSQPQHF
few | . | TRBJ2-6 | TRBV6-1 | TGTGCCAGCAGTGAAGGAGGGTCTGGGGCCAACGTCCTGACTTTC | CASSEGGSGANVLTF
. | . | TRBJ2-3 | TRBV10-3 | TGTGCCATCAGTGACGTCCCGTTGGATACGCAGTATTTT | CAISDVPLDTQYF
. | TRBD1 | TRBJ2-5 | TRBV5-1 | TGCGCCAGCAGCTTGGGGCAGGGGGCGCACCAAGAGACCCAGTACTTC | CASSLGQGAHQETQYF
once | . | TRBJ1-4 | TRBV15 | TGTGCCACCAGCGGGTTTCGAAATGAAAAACTGTTTTTT | CATSGFRNEKLFF
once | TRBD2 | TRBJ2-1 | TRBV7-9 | TGTGCCAGCAGCAGTAGCGGGGGCGCAATCAATGAGCAGTTCTTC | CASSSSGGAINEQFF
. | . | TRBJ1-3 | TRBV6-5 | TGTGCCAGCACTTCAGGGAACCGAAACACCATATATTTT | CASTSGNRNTIYF
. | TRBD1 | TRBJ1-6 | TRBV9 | TGTGCCAGCAGCGCCCAGGGACAGGAGAATTCACCCCTCCACTTT | CASSAQGQENSPLHF
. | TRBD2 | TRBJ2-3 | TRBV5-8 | TGTGCCAGCAGCTACCGGAGCGGGGGGGCCACAGATACGCAGTATTTT | CASSYRSGGATDTQYF
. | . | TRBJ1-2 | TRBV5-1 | TGCGCCAGCAGCTTGGTGGAGGGGGGTTCGTATGGCTACACCTTC | CASSLVEGGSYGYTF
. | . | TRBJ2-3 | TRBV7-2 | TGTGCCAGCAGCTTAGGGACGCTTCTCGCAGATACGCAGTATTTT | CASSLGTLLADTQYF
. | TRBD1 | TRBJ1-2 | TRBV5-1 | TGCGCCAGCAGTCCGGGGGGACAGGGCTCTAACTATGGCTACACCTTC | CASSPGGQGSNYGYTF
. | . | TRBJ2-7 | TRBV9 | TGTGCCAGCAGCTCCCTCCCGACAGGCTATTCAGGCGAGCAGTACTTC | CASSSLPTGYSGEQYF
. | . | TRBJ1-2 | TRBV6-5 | TGTGCCAGCAGTCCGACAGGTCAAAGCTTTTATGGCTACACCTTC | CASSPTGQSFYGYTF
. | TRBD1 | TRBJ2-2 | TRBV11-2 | TGTGCCAGCAGCCCTACAGGGGGCTCCGGGGAGCTGTTTTTT | CASSPTGGSGELFF
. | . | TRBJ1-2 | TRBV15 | TGTGCCACCAGCAGGAACAGGAGCCCTACCTATGGCTACACCTTC | CATSRNRSPTYGYTF
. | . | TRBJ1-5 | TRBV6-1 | TGTGCCAGCAGTGAAGGTAACTGGGCCCAGCATTTT | CASSEGNWAQHF
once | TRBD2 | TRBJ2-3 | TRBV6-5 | TGTGCCAGCAGTCGCGGGGGGGCCGGTGTAGATACGCAGTATTTT | CASSRGGAGVDTQYF
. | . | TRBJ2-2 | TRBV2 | TGTGCCAGCAGTGAATTAGAAACCGGGGAGCTGTTTTTT | CASSELETGELFF
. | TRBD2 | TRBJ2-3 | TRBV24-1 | TGTGCCACCAGTGGGTCTAGCGGGGGCCTCGGGGATACGCAGTATTTT | CATSGSSGGLGDTQYF
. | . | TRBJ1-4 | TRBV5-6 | TGTGCCAGCAGCATCTCGACGGCAAATAATGAAAAACTGTTTTTT | CASSISTANNEKLFF
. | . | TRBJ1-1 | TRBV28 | TGTGCCAGCAGTTTCCAGGGGTATGAAGCTTTCTTT | CASSFQGYEAFF
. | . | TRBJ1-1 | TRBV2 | TGTGCCAGCGGTAGGACGATGGGCACTGAAGCTTTCTTT | CASGRTMGTEAFF
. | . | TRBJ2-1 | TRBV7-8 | TGTGCCAGCAGCCCCCCCACTAGGTCCCCCTACAATGAGCAGTTCTTC | CASSPPTRSPYNEQFF
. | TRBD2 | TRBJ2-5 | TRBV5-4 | TGTGCCAGCAGGGCGGGGGAAGAGACCCAGTACTTC | CASRAGEETQYF
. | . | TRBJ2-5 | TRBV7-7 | TGTGCCAGCAGCCCGGACACGGCCGGGAGCTTAGAGACCCAGTACTTC | CASSPDTAGSLETQYF
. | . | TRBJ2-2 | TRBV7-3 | TGTGCCAGCAGCTTCAACACCGGGGAGCTGTTTTTT | CASSFNTGELFF
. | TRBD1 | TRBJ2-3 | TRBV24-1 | TGTGCCACCAGTGATTTTTCGGGACAGGGTCGATATACGCAGTATTTT | CATSDFSGQGRYTQYF
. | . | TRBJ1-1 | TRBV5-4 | TGTGCCAGCAGCGAGGGGTACACTGAAGCTTTCTTT | CASSEGYTEAFF
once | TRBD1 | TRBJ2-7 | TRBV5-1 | TGCGCCAGCAGCTTGGGATCGGCGACAGGGTACCCCTACGAGCAGTACTTC | CASSLGSATGYPYEQYF
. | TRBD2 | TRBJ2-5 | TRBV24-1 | TGTGCCACCAGCCTAGGACTAGCACCTCAAGAGACCCAGTACTTC | CATSLGLAPQETQYF
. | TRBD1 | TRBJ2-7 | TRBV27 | TGTGCCAGCAGTCACAGGGGGCGTATCTACGAGCAGTACTTC | CASSHRGRIYEQYF
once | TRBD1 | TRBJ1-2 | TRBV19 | TGTGCCAGTAGCAAACAGGGGAACTATGGCTACACCTTC | CASSKQGNYGYTF
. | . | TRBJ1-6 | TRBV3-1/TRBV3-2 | TGTGCCAGCAGCCAAGCTACGGAGAGTTCACCCCTCCACTTT | CASSQATESSPLHF
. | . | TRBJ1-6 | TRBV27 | TGTGCCAGCCGAGGTCGGGCGGGGGCGCACTCAGCTAATTCACCCCTCCACTTT | CASRGRAGAHSANSPLHF
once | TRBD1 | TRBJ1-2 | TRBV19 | TGTGCCAGTTGGGCCGGGACAGGGAGCAACTATGGCTACACCTTC | CASWAGTGSNYGYTF
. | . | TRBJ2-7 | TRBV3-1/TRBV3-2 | TGTGCCAGCACCAGAACAGGAGTCTACGAGCAGTACTTC | CASTRTGVYEQYF
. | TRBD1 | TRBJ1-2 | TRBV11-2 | TGTGCCAGCAGCTTAGAACCTGAGACAGGGGCCAAGGGCTACACCTTC | CASSLEPETGAKGYTF
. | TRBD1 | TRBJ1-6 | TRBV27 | TGTGCCAGCAGTTGGTGGGGGACAGGGAGCTCACCCCTCCACTTT | CASSWWGTGSSPLHF
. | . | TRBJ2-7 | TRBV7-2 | TGTGCCAGCAGCTTGAACTTTGAGCAGTACTTC | CASSLNFEQYF